The sequence of this T cell receptor (beta chain) was determined in a study of CD8 T cells in ankylosing spondylitis. TCRdb independently ran MiXCR on the 5' RACE reads; one entry per CDR3 protein. Of 150,000 or so distinct CDR3 sequences detected, 25% to 35% appear once; the ten largest clones hold approximately 6%. Germline V gene sequence: CDR1 SGHDT, CDR2 YYEEEE. This CDR3 comprises 14 residues. Trimming removed 4 bases at V and 1 base at J, with 10 bases between. Findings of the study overall: In ankylosing spondylitis patients, matched synovial fluid reportedly showed significant enrichment of disease-linked clones. The study identified a TCR beta motif of several highly homologous variants that appeared characteristic of ankylosing spondylitis blood.

The table lists this clonotype with many counts. Antigen: not known. Source material: synovial fluid, either unsorted or a sorted T cell fraction (not recorded which). V is TRBV5-6 and J is TRBJ2-3; TRBD2 might be the D (5 bases). The TCR sequence derives from a male donor with ankylosing spondylitis. CDR3 sequence reads: CASSLRTGTDTQYF. The CDR3 DNA reads as TGTGCCAGCAGCCTACGGACTGGCACAGATACGCAGTATTTT. Supplemented by reference TRBV5-6 and TRBJ2-3, the full variable domain reads DAGVTQSPTHLIKTRGQQVTLRCSPKSGHDTVSWYQQALGQGPQFIFQYYEEEERQRGNFPDRFSGHQFPNYSSELNVNALLLGDSALYLCASSLRTGTDTQYFGPGTRLTVL.